The present entry profiles one T cell receptor (beta chain) with its context. This sample stems from a study of blood T cells in healthy people across ages. Alongside a J-beta primer mix, a sample-barcoded 5' primer served in a second PCR lasting roughly 6 to 11 cycles. Each CDR3 protein is one row after TCRdb ran MiXCR on the 5' RACE reads. The sample shows 1.5 million to 2 million distinct CDR3 sequences, roughly two fifths of them seen only once. Specimen: blood. The sequence was obtained from a human donor in good health.

Here the CDR3 reads CASSHEGWQPQHF. CDR3 sequence (DNA): TGTGCCAGCAGCCACGAGGGGTGGCAGCCCCAGCATTTT. V is TRBV4-2 and J is TRBJ1-5, with D possibly matching TRBD1 (5 bases). Trimming shortened V by 3 bases and J by 7 bases, and 10 bases separated the two germline ends. CDR3 size: 13 residues. Germline CDR1 and CDR2: LGHNA and YNFKEQ.